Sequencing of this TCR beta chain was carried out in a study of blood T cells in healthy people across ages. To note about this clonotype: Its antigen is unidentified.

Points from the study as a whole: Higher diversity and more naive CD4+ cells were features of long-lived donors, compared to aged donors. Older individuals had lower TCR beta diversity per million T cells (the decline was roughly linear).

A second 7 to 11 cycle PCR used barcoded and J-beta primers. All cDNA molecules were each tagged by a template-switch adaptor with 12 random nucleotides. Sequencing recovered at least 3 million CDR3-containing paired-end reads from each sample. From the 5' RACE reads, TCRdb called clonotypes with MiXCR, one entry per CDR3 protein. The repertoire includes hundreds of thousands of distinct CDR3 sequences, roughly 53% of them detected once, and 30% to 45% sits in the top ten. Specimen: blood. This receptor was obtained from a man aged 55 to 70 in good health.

This CDR3 is CASSLVQRGADTQYF. The CDR3 coding sequence is TGTGCCAGCAGCTTAGTCCAGAGAGGCGCAGATACGCAGTATTTT. The chain carries TRBV7-2 and TRBJ2-3; D unresolved. The length of the CDR3 is 15 residues. Germline assignment: CDR1 SGHTA and CDR2 FQGNSA. V was pared by 1 base and J by 4 bases, with 12 bases between.